A single sample is the source of the 29 T cell receptor beta chains below, sequenced in a study of HIV-infected patients and healthy controls. cDNA was made from about 510 ng RNA using alpha and beta constant primers. Each of the alpha and beta chains got its own library through chain-specific third strand synthesis with indices. TCRdb ran MiXCR on the 5' RACE reads and lists one entry per CDR3 protein. The repertoire consists of 8,000 to 10,000 distinct CDR3 sequences, with about 6% occurring once and the leading ten covering 7.7%. No cell fractionation was done, so the repertoire covers all unsorted peripheral blood T cells. The sequenced sample was blood. The origin of the receptors is an adult in good health.

Ten or more counts support this clonotype. The chain employs TRBV6-2 or TRBV6-3 and TRBJ2-7; 10 bases fit TRBD1. The J segment lost 4 bases and the V segment lost 5 bases, leaving 8 bases of the junction unmatched. The CDR3 runs to 15 residues. The germline gives CDR1 MNHEY, CDR2 SVGEGT. This chain's CDR3 is CASSPTGTGDYEQYF. The CDR3 DNA is TGTGCCAGCAGTCCTACCGGGACAGGGGATTACGAGCAGTACTTC.

This clonotype rates as medium-sized. The CDR3 DNA reads as TGTGCCAGCAGTTGGGACAGGAACCACACCTTC. This gives the protein CASSWDRNHTF. The chain uses TRBV12-3 or TRBV12-4 and TRBJ1-2; 8 bases are a match to TRBD1. The CDR3 is made up of 11 amino acids. V gave up 4 bases and J gave up 12 bases; unmatched junction bases: 4.

This clonotype occurred a few times. The V gene is TRBV12-3 or TRBV12-4, the J gene TRBJ1-1; 7 nucleotides line up with TRBD1. This CDR3 is 13 amino acids long. Trimming cost V 2 bases and J 6 bases; bases outside gene matches: 3. CDR3 in amino acids: CASSLRGRAEAFF. In nucleotides, the CDR3 is TGTGCCAGCAGTTTAAGGGGGCGCGCTGAAGCTTTCTTT.

This clonotype has more than one count but fewer than ten. The chain couples TRBV6-5 to TRBJ2-2; 10 bases are a match to TRBD1. In germline, CDR1 is MNHEY, CDR2 SVGAGI. V lost 5 bases and J lost 6; bases outside the gene matches: 12. This CDR3 is 17 amino acids long. CDR3 nucleotide sequence: TGTGCCAGCAGTCCTTCTTTAGGGACAGGGGTCCCCGGGGAGCTGTTTTTT. Residues: CASSPSLGTGVPGELFF.

This clonotype is medium-sized. Sequence at one end of the junction differs from germline and may be a read error. This rearrangement joins TRBV18 to TRBJ2-5; 8 bases line up with TRBD1. CDR1 is KGHSH, CDR2 LQKENI, per germline. The CDR3 is 14 residues long. In DNA form, the CDR3 reads TGTGCCAGCTCAGCTACAGGGGGAGAAGAAACCCAGTACTTC. Translated: CASSATGGEETQYF.

This clonotype is categorized as medium-sized. The chain uses TRBV20-1 and TRBJ2-3; 9 nucleotides match TRBD2. CDR3 length equals 14 residues. Germline V lookup: CDR1 DFQATT, CDR2 SNEGSKA (reference sequence). J was trimmed by 4 bases and V by 3 bases; bases with no gene match: 5. The CDR3 spells CSARGGGASDTQYF. The DNA of the CDR3 is TGCAGTGCTAGGGGCGGGGGGGCGTCAGATACGCAGTATTTT.

V usage is TRBV10-2 and J usage is TRBJ2-3; TRBD2 matches at 8 bases. Germline CDR1 reads WSHSY; CDR2 reads SAAADI. V gave up 4 bases and J gave up 8 bases; unmatched junction bases: 11. This CDR3 has 15 residues. CDR3 region: CASSVVRREGGTQYF. The CDR3 nucleotides read TGCGCCAGCAGTGTAGTTCGACGGGAGGGAGGTACGCAGTATTTT.

By sample fraction, this clonotype is medium-sized (0.01 to 0.1%). The V call is TRBV28, the J call TRBJ2-1; D is possibly TRBD2 (6 bases). Germline CDR1 and CDR2: MDHEN and SYDVKM. This CDR3 has 15 residues. The V end lost 4 bases, the J end lost 7 bases, and 17 bases lay between the germline ends. The DNA of the CDR3 is TGTGCCAGCAGTTGGGACGGTAGCGGATTTAATGAGCAGTTCTTC. Translating gives CASSWDGSGFNEQFF.

This clonotype has only a few counts. This chain connects TRBV5-1 to TRBJ1-1; D call uncertain. CDR1 SGHRS and CDR2 YFSETQ come from the germline V gene. The ends were cut back, 4 bases at V and 6 bases at J, with 19 bases in the middle. The CDR3 is made up of 15 amino acids. The CDR3 sequence is CASSPSPGRYAEAFF. The DNA of the CDR3 is TGCGCCAGCAGCCCCTCACCGGGCCGGTACGCTGAAGCTTTCTTT.

By its share, this clonotype is medium-sized. This chain joins TRBV10-3 and TRBJ2-7, with D possibly being TRBD2 (6 bases). The CDR3 spans 13 residues. The germline CDR1 and CDR2 sequences are ENHRY and SYGVKD. Trimming pared 7 bases from V and 4 bases from J, leaving 14 bases between. CDR3: CAITRGAGYEQYF. In DNA form, the CDR3 reads TGTGCCATCACTAGGGGCGCGGGGTACGAGCAGTACTTC.

This clonotype has at least ten counts. This chain uses TRBV27 with TRBJ2-3; D remains ambiguous. Trimming left V 3 bases short and J 5 bases short, with 9 bases between. The CDR3 spans 13 residues. Germline CDR1 and CDR2: MNHEY and SMNVEV (reference sequence). This chain's CDR3 is CASSLSAKDTQYF. The CDR3 nucleotides are TGTGCCAGCAGTTTGAGCGCCAAAGATACGCAGTATTTT.

By share, this clonotype ranks as medium-sized (0.01 to 0.1%). The chain couples TRBV7-2 to TRBJ2-3; the D is unclear. Germline V gene sequence: CDR1 SGHTA, CDR2 FQGNSA. V lost 0 bases, J lost 2 bases, and 12 bases lay in between. CDR3 length: 16 amino acids. The CDR3 sequence: CASSLARRLFTDTQYF. The CDR3 nucleotides are TGTGCCAGCAGCTTAGCGCGCAGGCTATTCACAGATACGCAGTATTTT.

By sample fraction, this clonotype is medium-sized. The gene calls are TRBV19 and TRBJ1-1; the D gene is possibly TRBD1 (6 bases). CDR1 is LNHDA, CDR2 SQIVND, per germline (reference sequence). There are 13 residues in the CDR3. V was clipped by 2 bases and J by 7 bases, with 11 bases between them. CDR3 DNA sequence: TGTGCCAGTAGTATAATTGGGGGCAGTGAAGCTTTCTTT. It specifies CASSIIGGSEAFF.

In this sample, this clonotype turned up many times. V is TRBV2 and J is TRBJ2-7; 8 bases agree with TRBD2. Germline V gives CDR1 SNHLY, CDR2 FYNNEI. V shed 4 bases, J shed 3 bases, and the junction held 8 bases outside the gene matches. The CDR3 has 15 amino acids. CDR3 DNA: TGTGCCAGCAGTGTGCTAGCGGGCCCACTCTACGAGCAGTACTTC. Translation: CASSVLAGPLYEQYF.

This clonotype counts as medium-sized. The chain recombines TRBV7-9 with TRBJ2-7; 7 bases map to TRBD2. J gave up 2 bases and V 5 bases, and 9 bases lay outside the gene matches. Germline loops: CDR1 SEHNR, CDR2 FQNEAQ (reference sequence). This CDR3 spans 15 amino acids. This CDR3 is CASSPPGGGTYEQYF. The CDR3 bases are TGTGCCAGCAGCCCACCGGGAGGTGGCACCTACGAGCAGTACTTC.

In this sample, this clonotype is medium-sized (0.01 to 0.1%). V gene TRBV3-1 combines with J gene TRBJ1-1; D is ambiguous. V was cut by 3 bases and J by 1 base, with 21 bases left in between. Germline values: CDR1 LGHDT, CDR2 YNNKEL (reference sequence). The CDR3 is made up of 18 amino acids. The CDR3 spells CASSHLPLRTNRNTEAFF. As DNA, the CDR3 is TGTGCCAGCAGCCATCTACCCTTGCGTACCAACAGGAACACTGAAGCTTTCTTT.

This clonotype has at least ten counts. The chain combines TRBV5-1 with TRBJ2-3; perhaps TRBD2 as D (6 bases). Per germline, CDR1 SGHRS and CDR2 YFSETQ. The CDR3 contains 14 residues. The V gene lost 6 bases and the J gene lost 4 bases, with 15 bases spanning the gap. The CDR3 protein is CASIRAGEADTQYF. The CDR3, as DNA: TGCGCCAGCATACGAGCGGGTGAGGCAGATACGCAGTATTTT.

This clonotype was seen repeatedly, ten times or more. The V call is TRBV7-2, the J call TRBJ2-5, with D maybe TRBD2 (6 bases). Germline CDR1 SGHTA, CDR2 FQGNSA. V was clipped by 1 base and J by 7 bases, with 10 bases between them. This CDR3 region has 13 residues. The CDR3 DNA reads TGTGCCAGCAGCTTAGACGCTAGCGTGACCCAGTACTTC. Protein: CASSLDASVTQYF.

In its sample, this clonotype ranks as medium-sized. The chain recombines TRBV7-2 with TRBJ1-4, with D unresolved. The CDR3 extends over 16 amino acids. V gave up 7 bases and J gave up 0 bases, with 15 bases separating them. From germline, CDR1 is SGHTA and CDR2 FQGNSA. The chain's CDR3 is CASTKNPPATNEKLFF. The CDR3 DNA is TGTGCCAGCACCAAGAACCCTCCTGCAACTAATGAAAAACTGTTTTTT. The full variable domain, with the rest looked up from reference TRBV7-2 and TRBJ1-4, is GAGVSQSPSNKVTEKGKDVELRCDPISGHTALYWYRQSLGQGLEFLIYFQGNSAPDKSGLPSDRFSAERTGGSVSTLTIQRTQQEDSAVYLCASTKNPPATNEKLFFGSGTQLSVL.

This clonotype has a count of ten or more. The gene calls are TRBV5-1 and TRBJ1-1; D possibly corresponds to TRBD1 (6 bases). The CDR3 length is 16 residues. CDR1 is SGHRS and CDR2 is YFSETQ in the germline V gene. V was clipped by 5 bases and J by 3 bases, with 20 bases between them. The CDR3 is CASRGGGARLDTEAFF. The DNA for the CDR3 is TGCGCCAGCAGGGGTGGGGGGGCGCGATTGGACACTGAAGCTTTCTTT.

This clonotype was detected many times. The CDR3 nucleotides read TGCGCCAGCAGTCCCGTATATCCGGGGGCTGGCGAGACCCAGTACTTC. It translates to CASSPVYPGAGETQYF. The chain employs TRBV5-1 and TRBJ2-5, with D possibly being TRBD1 or TRBD2 (6 bases each). CDR3 size: 16 residues. Per germline, CDR1 SGHRS and CDR2 YFSETQ. Trimming left V 5 bases short and J 5 bases short, with 22 bases between.

This clonotype is categorized as medium-sized. The chain has TRBV6-5 and TRBJ2-1, with 15 bases lining up with TRBD2. V gave up 5 bases and J gave up 4 bases; unmatched junction bases: 6. The CDR3 is 17 residues long. CDR1 and CDR2 from the germline V gene are MNHEY and SVGAGI. As DNA, the CDR3 is TGTGCCAGCAGTGGGGGGACTAGCGGGGGGACATACAATGAGCAGTTCTTC. Its protein product is CASSGGTSGGTYNEQFF.

This clonotype was found many times. The chain employs TRBV30 and TRBJ2-3; 7 positions match TRBD1. This CDR3 region has 15 residues. V lost 8 bases to trimming and J lost 0 bases; unmatched junction nucleotides: 11. CDR1 is GTSNPN, CDR2 SVGIG, per germline (reference sequence). This chain's CDR3 is CARSGTESSTDTQYF. In DNA form, the CDR3 reads TGTGCCCGCTCTGGGACAGAGTCTAGCACAGATACGCAGTATTTT.

The table lists this clonotype with many counts. The chain couples TRBV11-2 to TRBJ2-5, with 8 nucleotides matching TRBD2. The CDR3 is made up of 14 amino acids. The V and J ends lost 5 bases and 4 bases, in that order; junction bases with no gene match: 6. Germline values: CDR1 SGHAT, CDR2 FQNNGV. CDR3 in DNA: TGTGCCAGCAGCCGTGGACGGGGGGGAGAGACCCAGTACTTC. The encoded protein is CASSRGRGGETQYF.

This clonotype was picked up many times. V and J are TRBV7-8 and TRBJ2-7; perhaps D is TRBD1 or TRBD2 (5 bases each). The CDR3 loop spans 15 amino acids. Germline V gene sequence: CDR1 SGHVS, CDR2 FQNEAQ. V was cut by 5 bases and J by 0 bases, with 14 bases left in between. The CDR3 DNA reads TGTGCCAGCAGCGTCCGGGACGGTAGCTCCTACGAGCAGTACTTC. Translation gives CASSVRDGSSYEQYF.

This rearrangement joins TRBV10-3 to TRBJ2-7; no clear D. Looked up from germline, CDR1 is ENHRY and CDR2 is SYGVKD. V lost 7 bases, J lost 3 bases, and 16 bases lay in between. The CDR3 loop spans 14 amino acids. The CDR3 sequence: CAITPQEEGYEQYF. Here the CDR3 DNA reads TGTGCCATCACCCCCCAAGAAGAAGGCTACGAGCAGTACTTC.

In this sample, this clonotype turned up many times. This chain links TRBV7-9 with TRBJ2-6; TRBD2 matches 10 bases. Germline values: CDR1 SEHNR, CDR2 FQNEAQ (reference sequence). The CDR3 runs to 19 residues. V shed 5 bases and J 0 bases; nucleotides not matched to a gene: 10. CDR3: CASSRSLAGDSSGANVLTF. The CDR3 DNA reads as TGTGCCAGCAGCAGGTCCCTAGCGGGGGACAGCTCTGGGGCCAACGTCCTGACTTTC.

This clonotype was seen at least ten times. V and J are TRBV20-1 and TRBJ2-3; D is uncertain. Germline V gene sequence: CDR1 DFQATT, CDR2 SNEGSKA (reference sequence). The CDR3 spans 12 residues. V lost 1 base and J 3 bases, leaving 5 bases between the germline ends. The CDR3 loop reads CSARVRTDTQYF. CDR3 DNA: TGCAGTGCTAGAGTCAGGACAGATACGCAGTATTTT.

This clonotype was detected many times. The chain links TRBV7-2 to TRBJ1-5; 8 nucleotides agree with TRBD1. The CDR3 extends over 15 amino acids. The germline CDR1 and CDR2 sequences are SGHTA and FQGNSA. Trimming took 5 bases from V and 7 from J; bases not matched to a gene: 10. CDR3 loop: CASSPNRGGDQPQHF. The CDR3 region has the DNA TGTGCCAGCAGCCCTAACAGGGGGGGTGACCAGCCCCAGCATTTT.